Below are 27 T cell receptor beta chains sequenced from a single sample in a study of human T cells and chemical hapten exposure. One entry per CDR3 protein, called by TCRdb with MiXCR from the RACE reads. The sample includes 330,000 or so distinct CDR3 sequences, about 6% of them seen just once. Time point defined: patch test 2, 6 weeks after DPC sensitization. Regarding treatment: therapeutic diphenylcyclopropenone sensitization with weekly scalp DPC. The input for sequencing was whole blood, taken in connection with sensitization to the hapten diphenylcyclopropenone (DPC). These receptors were collected from a woman in her late teens or twenties with alopecia areata. Some clones in this sample may be carry-over from other donors' samples.

This clonotype appeared a few times. The chain combines TRBV6-5 with TRBJ2-3, with 13 bases that match TRBD2. This CDR3 region has 15 residues. With 7 bases clipped from V and 2 bases from J, the junction kept 3 bases outside the gene matches. CDR1 and CDR2 from the germline V gene are MNHEY and SVGAGI. The CDR3 DNA reads as TGTGCCAGCAAAGGGACTAGCGGGATCACAGATACGCAGTATTTT. As protein: CASKGTSGITDTQYF.

This clonotype has more than one count but fewer than ten. This rearrangement joins TRBV18 to TRBJ2-3; D might be TRBD1 or TRBD2, each matching 5 bases. The CDR3 consists of 14 residues. V was pared by 2 bases and J by 0 bases, with 6 bases between. Germline V gene sequence: CDR1 KGHSH, CDR2 LQKENI. CDR3 bases: TGTGCCAGCTCACCATGGGACAGCACAGATACGCAGTATTTT. It specifies CASSPWDSTDTQYF.

The sample holds many counts of this clonotype. The chain uses TRBV18 and TRBJ2-3; 13 bases line up with TRBD2. The CDR3 loop spans 18 amino acids. The germline V gene has CDR1 KGHSH and CDR2 LQKENI. The J segment lost 0 bases and the V segment lost 6 bases, leaving 9 bases of the junction unmatched. The CDR3 protein is CASSPGLAGPASTDTQYF. The CDR3 nucleotides read TGTGCCAGCTCTCCGGGACTAGCGGGACCGGCTAGCACAGATACGCAGTATTTT.

In its sample, this clonotype was seen a few times. V gene TRBV5-1 combines with J gene TRBJ2-5, with TRBD1 as a possible D gene (6 bases). Between the trimmed V and J ends, which lost 2 bases and 2 bases, there was a span of 25 bases. The CDR3 length is 19 residues. Germline V gene lookup returns CDR1 SGHRS and CDR2 YFSETQ. The CDR3 DNA sequence: TGCGCCAGCAGCTTTTGCCCTCAAGGACAGTCTCGAATTCAAGAGACCCAGTACTTC. It translates to CASSFCPQGQSRIQETQYF. The full variable domain, rest sourced from reference TRBV5-1 and TRBJ2-5, is KAGVTQTPRYLIKTRGQQVTLSCSPISGHRSVSWYQQTPGQGLQFLFEYFSETQRNKGNFPGRFSGRQFSNSRSEMNVSTLELGDSALYLCASSFCPQGQSRIQETQYFGPGTRLLVL.

Ten or more counts support this clonotype. The chain couples TRBV7-2 to TRBJ2-3; TRBD2 matches 7 bases. Losses at the gene ends were 8 bases for V and 4 bases for J; bases not matched to a gene: 9. Germline CDR1 SGHTA, CDR2 FQGNSA. This CDR3 region has 14 residues. The CDR3 loop is CASLQRGGADTQYF. The CDR3 DNA reads as TGTGCCAGCCTCCAGCGCGGGGGAGCAGATACGCAGTATTTT.

In its sample, this clonotype was seen many times. The rearrangement joins TRBV6-2 or TRBV6-3 to TRBJ1-6, with D perhaps TRBD1 (5 bases). CDR3 length: 15 amino acids. Between the trimmed V and J ends, which lost 4 bases and 5 bases, there was a span of 12 bases. CDR1 is MNHEY, CDR2 SVGEGT, per germline. In nucleotides, the CDR3 is TGTGCCAGCAGTTCCTTTCTACAGGATAATTCACCCCTCCACTTT. Protein sequence: CASSSFLQDNSPLHF.

This chain links TRBV6-1 with TRBJ2-7, with D unresolved. Trimming stripped 3 bases from V and 2 bases from J, with 11 bases between. The CDR3 is 14 amino acids. Germline assignment: CDR1 MNHNS and CDR2 SASEGT. The CDR3 sequence: CASSDPDGTYEQYF. The CDR3 DNA reads as TGTGCCAGCAGTGACCCTGACGGCACCTACGAGCAGTACTTC.

In its sample, this clonotype was seen a few times. The chain recombines TRBV5-5 with TRBJ2-1; unclear D gene. The CDR3 length is 11 residues. CDR1 is SGHKS and CDR2 is YYEKEE in the germline V gene (reference sequence). The V gene lost 0 bases and the J gene lost 10 bases, with 5 bases spanning the gap. The CDR3 bases are TGTGCCAGCAGCTTGGGAGCGGAGCAGTTCTTC. The encoded protein is CASSLGAEQFF.

This clonotype has a handful of counts. V usage is TRBV27 and J usage is TRBJ2-5; D unresolved. Germline CDR1 MNHEY, CDR2 SMNVEV (reference sequence). V was shortened by 0 bases and J by 0 bases, with 5 bases between the two germline ends. CDR3 size: 14 residues. The CDR3 DNA follows: TGTGCCAGCAGTTTATCCGCGTACCAAGAGACCCAGTACTTC. Its protein product is CASSLSAYQETQYF.

This clonotype was detected ten times or more. The chain is built from TRBV28 and TRBJ1-6, with D tentatively TRBD1 (6 bases). V lost 0 bases and J lost 10, with 22 bases in between. CDR3 length equals 18 residues. CDR1 and CDR2 (germline): MDHEN, SYDVKM. The CDR3 bases are TGTGCCAGCAGTTTATGGCGACGAACAGGGACGTCGGGGTCACCCCTCCACTTT. It specifies CASSLWRRTGTSGSPLHF.

This clonotype was found many times. The rearrangement uses TRBV7-2 and TRBJ2-3; tentative D call: TRBD1 (6 bases). The CDR3 sequence is 16 residues long. Germline CDR1 and CDR2: SGHTA and FQGNSA. The V end was cut by 5 bases, the J end by 2 bases, with 17 bases between. The CDR3 sequence is CASSLPRGSSTDTQYF. For the CDR3, the DNA is TGTGCCAGCAGCCTCCCCAGGGGTTCGTCCACAGATACGCAGTATTTT.

This chain links TRBV7-9 with TRBJ2-7; TRBD1 might be the D (6 bases). Germline V lookup: CDR1 SEHNR, CDR2 FQNEAQ (reference sequence). Trimming removed 1 base at V and 6 bases at J, with 10 bases between. The CDR3 has 13 residues. The CDR3 region is CASSLVTGPEQYF. In nucleotides, the CDR3 is TGTGCCAGCAGCTTAGTCACAGGGCCCGAGCAGTACTTC.

This clonotype was seen a few times. The chain uses TRBV27 and TRBJ2-1, with D unresolved. CDR3 length equals 15 residues. The V end lost 2 bases, the J end lost 0 bases, and 8 bases lay between the germline ends. Per germline, CDR1 MNHEY and CDR2 SMNVEV (reference sequence). The CDR3 here is CASSLRVRSYNEQFF. DNA of the CDR3: TGTGCCAGCAGTTTAAGGGTACGCTCCTACAATGAGCAGTTCTTC.

Note on this clonotype: One junction end does not reproduce the germline sequence, and a read error may be involved. The chain has TRBV4-2 and TRBJ1-2; D is ambiguous. CDR3 length: 14 amino acids. Germline CDR1 is LGHNA and CDR2 is YNFKEQ. CDR3 protein: CASRLSGANYGHTF. The CDR3 DNA is TGTGCCAGCCGACTATCCGGAGCTAACTATGGCCACACCTTC.

V gene TRBV20-1 combines with J gene TRBJ2-7; no clear D. Trimming left V 5 bases short and J 2 bases short, with 13 bases between. The CDR3 has 13 residues. Germline CDR1 DFQATT, CDR2 SNEGSKA (reference sequence). The CDR3 spells CSAPDRAAYEQYF. CDR3 in DNA: TGCAGTGCTCCCGACCGGGCGGCCTACGAGCAGTACTTC.

The CDR3: CASSWGGAINYGYTF. As DNA, the CDR3 is TGCGCCAGCAGCTGGGGAGGTGCAATCAACTATGGCTACACCTTC. The chain is built from TRBV5-1 and TRBJ1-2; D not resolved. CDR3 size: 15 residues. The V end was cut by 3 bases, the J end by 2 bases, with 14 bases between. Germline CDR1 is SGHRS and CDR2 is YFSETQ. Using reference TRBV5-1 and TRBJ1-2 for the parts outside the CDR3, the full variable domain is KAGVTQTPRYLIKTRGQQVTLSCSPISGHRSVSWYQQTPGQGLQFLFEYFSETQRNKGNFPGRFSGRQFSNSRSEMNVSTLELGDSALYLCASSWGGAINYGYTFGSGTRLTVV.

This clonotype was observed a handful of times. V is TRBV9 and J is TRBJ2-1; 7 positions match TRBD2. The junction had 9 bases not matched to a gene; V was cut back by 0 bases and J by 6 bases. Germline assignment: CDR1 SGDLS and CDR2 YYNGEE. The CDR3 loop spans 16 amino acids. The CDR3 bases are TGTGCCAGCAGCGTAGCTGTGGGCGGGGGAAGCAATGAGCAGTTCTTC. It yields the protein CASSVAVGGGSNEQFF.

The chain combines TRBV9 with TRBJ2-3; possibly TRBD1 or TRBD2 for D (6 bases each). V shed 3 bases and J shed 1 base, with 21 bases lying between them. The CDR3 is 18 amino acids. CDR1 and CDR2 (germline): SGDLS, YYNGEE. The CDR3 sequence: CASSAGLDGGRGTDTQYF. CDR3 DNA sequence: TGTGCCAGCAGCGCCGGTCTTGACGGGGGCAGGGGCACAGATACGCAGTATTTT.

In this sample, this clonotype turned up many times. The chain links TRBV18 to TRBJ1-6; no clear D. V gave up 6 bases and J gave up 10 bases, with 19 bases separating them. CDR3 size: 15 residues. CDR1 and CDR2 from the germline V gene are KGHSH and LQKENI. This chain's CDR3 is CASSLGVPSLSPLHF. The CDR3 DNA reads TGTGCCAGCTCCCTCGGGGTCCCAAGCCTCTCACCCCTCCACTTT.

This clonotype has at least ten counts. In nucleotides, the CDR3 is TGTGCCAGCAGTGACAGAGATCTAGGGGCACTGCAGCCCCAGCATTTT. Translated: CASSDRDLGALQPQHF. The rearrangement joins TRBV7-2 to TRBJ1-5, with a weak D call TRBD1 (5 bases). Trimming shortened V by 6 bases and J by 7 bases, and 22 bases separated the two germline ends. Germline V gene data show CDR1 as SGHTA and CDR2 as FQGNSA. The CDR3 is made up of 16 amino acids.

The chain carries TRBV4-3 and TRBJ1-6; D perhaps matches TRBD1 (5 bases). The V gene's germline CDR1 is LGHNA and CDR2 YSLEER. CDR3 length: 16 amino acids. Trimming removed 0 bases from V and 7 bases from J, with 13 bases in between. This CDR3 reads CASSQDYRLRNSPLHF. In nucleotides, the CDR3 is TGCGCCAGCAGCCAAGATTACAGGTTAAGGAATTCACCCCTCCACTTT.

The V and J genes are TRBV28 and TRBJ2-1; unclear D gene. This CDR3 is 11 amino acids long. Germline loops: CDR1 MDHEN, CDR2 SYDVKM. Between the trimmed V and J ends, which lost 6 bases and 10 bases, there was a span of 10 bases. The chain's CDR3 is CASSPGDEQFF. DNA of the CDR3: TGTGCCAGCAGCCCTGGAGACGAGCAGTTCTTC.

In this sample, this clonotype turned up many times. The chain employs TRBV12-3 or TRBV12-4 and TRBJ1-1, with TRBD1 as a possible D gene (5 bases). Trimming left V 6 bases short and J 1 base short, with 12 bases between. This CDR3 has 14 residues. DNA of the CDR3: TGTGCCAGCAGGGGGGACGGAGAGAACACTGAAGCTTTCTTT. Amino acid sequence: CASRGDGENTEAFF.

This clonotype has at least ten counts. V usage is TRBV28 and J usage is TRBJ1-5, with no clear D. The length of the CDR3 is 13 residues. Germline CDR1 and CDR2: MDHEN and SYDVKM. The germline V and J ends were trimmed by 6 bases and 2 bases, with 8 bases remaining between them. The CDR3 coding sequence is TGTGCCAGCAGAGATTCAGGCAATCAGCCCCAGCATTTT. As protein: CASRDSGNQPQHF.

There are a few counts of this clonotype. This rearrangement joins TRBV5-1 to TRBJ1-5; D not resolved. The CDR3 extends over 14 amino acids. Per germline, CDR1 SGHRS and CDR2 YFSETQ. Trimming pared 0 bases from V and 5 bases from J, leaving 9 bases between. CDR3 sequence: CASSLDLGYQPQHF. In nucleotides, the CDR3 is TGCGCCAGCAGCTTGGATTTGGGGTATCAGCCCCAGCATTTT.

The chain uses TRBV4-1 and TRBJ2-7; a possible D gene is TRBD2 (6 bases). This CDR3 comprises 13 residues. Germline CDR1 and CDR2: MGHRA and YSYEKL. Trimming took 3 bases from V and 4 from J, leaving 10 bases between them. The CDR3 sequence: CASSQIGGYEQYF. Here the CDR3 DNA reads TGCGCCAGCAGCCAGATTGGGGGGTACGAGCAGTACTTC.

This clonotype appeared many times. The chain uses TRBV3-1 and TRBJ1-2; no clear D gene. V shed 1 base and J shed 6 bases, with 9 bases lying between them. The CDR3 is 13 amino acids. The V gene's germline CDR1 is LGHDT and CDR2 YNNKEL (reference sequence). The CDR3 reads CASSQGDIHGYTF. DNA for the CDR3: TGTGCCAGCAGCCAAGGTGACATCCATGGCTACACCTTC.